A selection of T cell receptor beta chains follows, all from one sample in a study of beta chain features in type 1 diabetes. The protocol was immunoSEQ multiplex PCR, while the TCRdb copy is restricted to in-frame clones and leaves out a portion. The sample consists of about 620,000 clones, around 16% of them appearing once. Sequencing input: naive CD4+ T cells from blood. The origin of the receptors is a man between 18 and 35 years old in good health. The CDR3 runs from the conserved cysteine through the conserved F or W. The D gene is left open where the match is weak. Where a row states a size, it is once, few, many or the class of an expanded clone; other rows omit it.

V	J	size	D	CDR3	DNA
TRBV14	TRBJ1-3	few	NA	CASSLTGNTIYF	TGTGCCAGCAGCCTTACAGGGAACACCATATATTTT
TRBV4-1	TRBJ2-1	NA	NA	CASSPSGAGANEQFF	TGCGCCAGCAGCCCCAGCGGGGCAGGGGCCAATGAGCAGTTCTTC
TRBV7-3	TRBJ2-2	NA	NA	CASTIRGTGELFF	TGTGCCAGCACCATCCGGGGGACCGGGGAGCTGTTTTTT
TRBV28	TRBJ2-7	NA	NA	CASSLRVYEQYF	TGTGCCAGCAGTTTAAGGGTGTACGAGCAGTACTTC
TRBV28	TRBJ2-5	NA	TRBD2	CASSSGTSGLETQYF	TGTGCCAGCAGTTCGGGGACTAGCGGGTTAGAGACCCAGTACTTC
TRBV6-5	TRBJ2-5	NA	NA	CASSYSVLPRGETQYF	TGTGCCAGCAGTTACTCGGTTCTCCCCAGGGGAGAGACCCAGTACTTC
TRBV6-5	TRBJ1-4	NA	NA	CASSYSRNNEKLFF	TGTGCCAGCAGTTACTCGAGGAATAATGAAAAACTGTTTTTT
TRBV7-9	TRBJ2-7	few	NA	CASSPVDFKVDYEQYF	TGTGCCAGCAGCCCAGTGGACTTTAAGGTGGACTACGAGCAGTACTTC
TRBV27	TRBJ1-2	few	TRBD1	CASSLTGGYGYTF	TGTGCCAGCAGTTTAACAGGGGGCTATGGCTACACCTTC
TRBV7-6	TRBJ1-2	NA	NA	CASKVRDPCGYTF	TGTGCCAGCAAAGTACGGGACCCGTGTGGCTACACCTTC
TRBV7-3	TRBJ1-2	NA	NA	CASSLGVNYGYTF	TGTGCCAGCAGCTTAGGGGTGAACTATGGCTACACCTTC
TRBV4-2	TRBJ1-1	few	NA	CASSQRGMNTEAFF	TGTGCCAGCAGCCAGCGGGGCATGAACACTGAAGCTTTCTTT
TRBV7-9	TRBJ2-3	few	TRBD1	CASRGDRVTDTQYF	TGTGCCAGCCGGGGGGACAGGGTCACAGATACGCAGTATTTT
TRBV29-1	TRBJ1-1	few	NA	CSASQGSRNTEAFF	TGCAGCGCCTCACAGGGTTCTAGGAACACTGAAGCTTTCTTT
TRBV4-3	TRBJ1-2	few	NA	CASSQGSTGTGGYTF	TGCGCCAGCAGCCAAGGGAGCACAGGGACGGGCGGCTACACCTTC
TRBV30	TRBJ1-6	NA	TRBD1	CAWSFGTGGSPLHF	TGTGCCTGGAGCTTCGGGACAGGGGGATCACCCCTCCACTTT
TRBV4-2	TRBJ1-2	few	NA	CASSQVVVPGYTF	TGTGCCAGCAGCCAAGTGGTCGTACCTGGCTACACCTTC
TRBV7-2	TRBJ2-2	few	TRBD2	CASSLGGGRAAGELFF	TGTGCCAGCAGCTTAGGTGGCGGGAGGGCGGCCGGGGAGCTGTTTTTT
TRBV9	TRBJ2-5	NA	NA	CASSVSGGNWGETQYF	TGTGCCAGCAGCGTATCGGGCGGGAATTGGGGAGAGACCCAGTACTTC
TRBV6-6	TRBJ2-7	NA	TRBD1	CASSYGTGSSYEQYF	TGTGCCAGCAGTTACGGGACAGGGTCTTCCTACGAGCAGTACTTC
TRBV2	TRBJ1-1	NA	NA	CASNPRQQNTEAFF	TGTGCCAGCAACCCAAGACAGCAGAACACTGAAGCTTTCTTT
TRBV9	TRBJ2-7	NA	TRBD1	CASSAGGQGSYEQYF	TGTGCCAGCAGCGCCGGTGGACAGGGTAGCTACGAGCAGTACTTC
TRBV4-3	TRBJ2-6	few	NA	CASSQDVVTGANVLTF	TGCGCCAGCAGCCAAGATGTCGTCACTGGGGCCAACGTCCTGACTTTC
TRBV6-5	TRBJ1-1	NA	TRBD1	CASISGGYTEAFF	TGTGCCAGCATTTCAGGGGGCTACACTGAAGCTTTCTTT
TRBV7-2	TRBJ2-5	NA	NA	CASSPQQGDQETQYF	TGTGCCAGCAGCCCCCAGCAGGGAGACCAAGAGACCCAGTACTTC
TRBV7-2	TRBJ2-3	few	NA	CASSLGTGSDTQYF	TGTGCCAGCAGCTTAGGCACAGGTTCAGATACGCAGTATTTT
TRBV5-1	TRBJ1-6	NA	TRBD1	CASSWQGANSPLHF	TGCGCCAGCAGCTGGCAGGGGGCGAATTCACCCCTCCACTTT
TRBV11-2	TRBJ2-7	NA	NA	CASSLRSPLGEYF	TGTGCCAGCAGCTTACGGAGCCCCCTGGGCGAGTACTTC
TRBV6-5	TRBJ1-5	few	NA	CASSSGTLDQPQHF	TGTGCCAGCAGTTCCGGGACTCTAGATCAGCCCCAGCATTTT
TRBV19	TRBJ1-5	NA	NA	CASSRGNGIGQPQHF	TGTGCCAGTAGTAGGGGGAACGGAATAGGTCAGCCCCAGCATTTT
TRBV10-3	TRBJ2-1	many	NA	CAISGWPGAGSYNEQFF	TGTGCCATCAGTGGGTGGCCCGGTGCGGGAAGCTACAATGAGCAGTTCTTC
TRBV7-2	TRBJ2-1	NA	TRBD2	CASSLMGGSSYNEQFF	TGTGCCAGCAGCTTAATGGGCGGGAGCTCCTACAATGAGCAGTTCTTC
TRBV9	TRBJ2-7	NA	NA	CASSVGQRPYEQYF	TGTGCCAGCAGCGTAGGTCAGAGACCCTACGAGCAGTACTTC
TRBV4-3	TRBJ2-7	NA	NA	CASSQDPGRDREQYF	TGCGCCAGCAGCCAAGATCCCGGGAGAGATCGCGAGCAGTACTTC
TRBV4-1	TRBJ2-1	once	TRBD2	CASSHRLAYLSYNEQFF	TGCGCCAGCAGCCACCGACTAGCGTACCTCTCCTACAATGAGCAGTTCTTC
TRBV23-1	TRBJ2-2	NA	NA	CASREPFTGELFF	TGCGCCAGCAGGGAGCCCTTTACCGGGGAGCTGTTTTTT
TRBV19	TRBJ2-7	few	TRBD2	CASRGGSYEQYF	TGTGCCAGTCGCGGGGGTTCGTACGAGCAGTACTTC